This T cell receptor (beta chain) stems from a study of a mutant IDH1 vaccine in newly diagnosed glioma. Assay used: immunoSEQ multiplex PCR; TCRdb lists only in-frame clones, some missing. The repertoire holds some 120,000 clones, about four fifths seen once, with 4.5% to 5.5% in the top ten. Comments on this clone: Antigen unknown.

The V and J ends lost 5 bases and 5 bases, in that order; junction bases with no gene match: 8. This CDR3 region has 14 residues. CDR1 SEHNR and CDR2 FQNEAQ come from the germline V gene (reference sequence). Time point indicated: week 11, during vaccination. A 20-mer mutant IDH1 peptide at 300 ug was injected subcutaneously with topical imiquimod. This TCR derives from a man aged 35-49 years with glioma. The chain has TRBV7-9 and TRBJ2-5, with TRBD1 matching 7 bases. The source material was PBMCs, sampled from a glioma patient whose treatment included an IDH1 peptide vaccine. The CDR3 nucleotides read TGTGCCAGCAGCCAAACAGGGGCTCGGGAGACCCAGTACTTC. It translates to CASSQTGARETQYF.